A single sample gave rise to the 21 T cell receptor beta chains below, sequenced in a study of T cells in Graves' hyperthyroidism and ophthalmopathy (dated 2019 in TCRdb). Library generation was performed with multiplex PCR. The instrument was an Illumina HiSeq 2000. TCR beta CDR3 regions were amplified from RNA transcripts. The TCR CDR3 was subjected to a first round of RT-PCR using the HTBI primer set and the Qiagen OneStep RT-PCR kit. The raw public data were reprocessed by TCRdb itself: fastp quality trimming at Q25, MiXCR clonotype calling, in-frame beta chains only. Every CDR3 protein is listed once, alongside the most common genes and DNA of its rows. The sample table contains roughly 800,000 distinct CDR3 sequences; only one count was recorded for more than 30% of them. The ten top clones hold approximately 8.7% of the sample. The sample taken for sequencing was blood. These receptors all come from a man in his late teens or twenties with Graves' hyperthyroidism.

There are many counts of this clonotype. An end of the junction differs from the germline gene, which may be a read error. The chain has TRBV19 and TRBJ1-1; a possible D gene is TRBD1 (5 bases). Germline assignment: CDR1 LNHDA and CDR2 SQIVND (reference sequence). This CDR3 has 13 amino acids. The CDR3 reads CASRGVQNTEVFF. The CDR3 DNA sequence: TGTGCCAGTAGAGGGGTGCAGAACACTGAAGTTTTCTTT.

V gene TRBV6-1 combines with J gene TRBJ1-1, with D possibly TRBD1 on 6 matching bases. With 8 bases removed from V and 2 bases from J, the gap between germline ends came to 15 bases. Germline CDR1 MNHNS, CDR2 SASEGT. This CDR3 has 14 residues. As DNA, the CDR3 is TGTGCCAGCGAGATCGACAGGTCTAACACTGAAGCTTTCTTT. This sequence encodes CASEIDRSNTEAFF.

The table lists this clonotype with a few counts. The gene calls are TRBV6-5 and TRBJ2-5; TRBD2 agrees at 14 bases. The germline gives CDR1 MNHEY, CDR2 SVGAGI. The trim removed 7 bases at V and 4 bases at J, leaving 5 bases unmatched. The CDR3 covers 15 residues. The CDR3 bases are TGTGCCAGCACCACGACTAGCGGGGGGGGAGAGACCCAGTACTTC. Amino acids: CASTTTSGGGETQYF.

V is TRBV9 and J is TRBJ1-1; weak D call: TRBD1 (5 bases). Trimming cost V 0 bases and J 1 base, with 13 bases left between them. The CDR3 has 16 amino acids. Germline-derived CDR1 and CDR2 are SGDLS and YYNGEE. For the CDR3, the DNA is TGTGCCAGCAGCGTAGGGGCGCGACAGAAGAACACTGAAGCTTTCTTT. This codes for CASSVGARQKNTEAFF.

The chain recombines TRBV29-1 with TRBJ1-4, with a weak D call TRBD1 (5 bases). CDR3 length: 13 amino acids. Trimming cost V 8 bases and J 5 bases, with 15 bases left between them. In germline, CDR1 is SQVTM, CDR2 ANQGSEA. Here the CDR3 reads CSLYQGPNEKLFF. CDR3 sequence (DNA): TGCAGCTTGTATCAGGGACCCAATGAAAAACTGTTTTTT.

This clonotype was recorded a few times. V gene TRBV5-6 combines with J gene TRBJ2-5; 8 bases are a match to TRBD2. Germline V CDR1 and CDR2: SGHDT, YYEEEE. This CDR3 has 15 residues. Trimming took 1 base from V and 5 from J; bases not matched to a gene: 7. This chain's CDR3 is CASSLIREGRETQYF. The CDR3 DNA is TGTGCCAGCAGCTTGATCCGGGAGGGCCGGGAGACCCAGTACTTC.

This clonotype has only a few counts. CDR3 DNA: TGCAGCGGGGTACCGGGTGACACTGAAGCTTTCTTT. It is translated as CSGVPGDTEAFF. V is TRBV29-1 and J is TRBJ1-1; D gene ambiguous. V was clipped by 7 bases and J by 3 bases, with 12 bases between them. This CDR3 has 12 amino acids. Germline-derived CDR1 and CDR2 are SQVTM and ANQGSEA.

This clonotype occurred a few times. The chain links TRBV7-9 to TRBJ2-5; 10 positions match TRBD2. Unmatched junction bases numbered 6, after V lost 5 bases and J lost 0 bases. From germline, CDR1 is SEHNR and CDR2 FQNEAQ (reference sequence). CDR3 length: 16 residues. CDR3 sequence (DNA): TGTGCCAGCAGCCCACCTAGCGGGGGTTACCAAGAGACCCAGTACTTC. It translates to CASSPPSGGYQETQYF.

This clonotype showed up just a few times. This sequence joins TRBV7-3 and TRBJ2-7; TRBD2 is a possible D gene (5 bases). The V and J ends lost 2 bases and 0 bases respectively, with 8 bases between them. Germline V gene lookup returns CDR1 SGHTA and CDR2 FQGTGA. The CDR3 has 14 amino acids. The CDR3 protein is CASSLSSTSYEQYF. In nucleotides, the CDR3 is TGTGCCAGCAGCTTATCTAGCACCTCCTACGAGCAGTACTTC.

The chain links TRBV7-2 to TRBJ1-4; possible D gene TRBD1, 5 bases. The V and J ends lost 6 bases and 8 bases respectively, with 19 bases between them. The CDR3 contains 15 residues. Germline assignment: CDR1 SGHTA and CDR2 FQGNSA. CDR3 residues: CASSPRREEGEKLFF. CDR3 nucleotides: TGTGCCAGCAGTCCCCGGAGGGAGGAGGGGGAAAAACTGTTTTTT.

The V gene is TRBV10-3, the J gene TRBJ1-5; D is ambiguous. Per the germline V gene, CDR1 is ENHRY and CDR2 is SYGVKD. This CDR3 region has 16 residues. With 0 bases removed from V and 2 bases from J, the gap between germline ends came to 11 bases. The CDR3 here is CAISESDFWGNQPQHF. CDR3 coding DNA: TGTGCCATCAGTGAGTCTGACTTTTGGGGCAATCAGCCCCAGCATTTT.

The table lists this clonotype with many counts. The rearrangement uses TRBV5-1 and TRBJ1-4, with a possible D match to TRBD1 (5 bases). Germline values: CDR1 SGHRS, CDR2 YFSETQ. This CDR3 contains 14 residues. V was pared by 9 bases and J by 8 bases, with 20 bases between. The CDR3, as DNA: TGCGCCACCCCCCAAAGGGCAGGGAAGGAAAAACTGTTTTTT. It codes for CATPQRAGKEKLFF.

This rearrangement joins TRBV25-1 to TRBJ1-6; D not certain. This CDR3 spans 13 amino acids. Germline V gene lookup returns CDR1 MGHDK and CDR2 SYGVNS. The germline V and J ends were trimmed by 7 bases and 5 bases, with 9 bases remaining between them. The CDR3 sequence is CASTGVNNSPLHF. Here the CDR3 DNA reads TGTGCCAGCACCGGGGTAAATAATTCACCCCTCCACTTT. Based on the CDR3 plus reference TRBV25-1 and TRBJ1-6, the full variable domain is EADIYQTPRYLVIGTGKKITLECSQTMGHDKMYWYQQDPGMELHLIHYSYGVNSTEKGDLSSESTVSRIRTEHFPLTLESARPSHTSQYLCASTGVNNSPLHFGNGTRLTVT.

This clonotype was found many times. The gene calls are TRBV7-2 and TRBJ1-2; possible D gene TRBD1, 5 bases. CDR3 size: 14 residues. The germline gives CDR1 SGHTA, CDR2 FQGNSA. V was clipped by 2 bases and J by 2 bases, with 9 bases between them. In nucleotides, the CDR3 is TGTGCCAGCAGCTTACAGGGTTCAAACTATGGCTACACCTTC. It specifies CASSLQGSNYGYTF.

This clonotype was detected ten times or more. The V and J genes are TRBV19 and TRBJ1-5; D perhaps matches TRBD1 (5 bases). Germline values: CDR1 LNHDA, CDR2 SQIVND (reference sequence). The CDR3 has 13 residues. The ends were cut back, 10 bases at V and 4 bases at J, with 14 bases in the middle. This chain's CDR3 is CATDSGGNQPQHF. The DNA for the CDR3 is TGTGCCACCGACAGTGGGGGAAATCAGCCCCAGCATTTT. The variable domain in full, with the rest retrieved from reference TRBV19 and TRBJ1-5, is DGGITQSPKYLFRKEGQNVTLSCEQNLNHDAMYWYRQDPGQGLRLIYYSQIVNDFQKGDIAEGYSVSREKKESFPLTVTSAQKNPTAFYLCATDSGGNQPQHFGDGTRLSIL.

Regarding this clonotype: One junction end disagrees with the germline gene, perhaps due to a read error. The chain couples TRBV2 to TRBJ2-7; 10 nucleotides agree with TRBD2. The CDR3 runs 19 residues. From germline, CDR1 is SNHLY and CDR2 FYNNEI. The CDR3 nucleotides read TGCGCCAGCAGCCCAGCCCCGGGACTAGCGCCTGCCTCTTCCTACGAGCAGTACTTC. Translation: CASSPAPGLAPASSYEQYF.

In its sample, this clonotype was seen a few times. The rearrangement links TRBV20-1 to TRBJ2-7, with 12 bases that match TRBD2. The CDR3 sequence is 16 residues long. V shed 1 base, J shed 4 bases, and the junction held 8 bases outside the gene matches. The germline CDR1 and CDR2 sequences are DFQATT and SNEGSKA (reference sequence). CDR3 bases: TGCAGTGCTAGAGCACGGACTAGCGGGATTTTGTACGAGCAGTACTTC. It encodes CSARARTSGILYEQYF.

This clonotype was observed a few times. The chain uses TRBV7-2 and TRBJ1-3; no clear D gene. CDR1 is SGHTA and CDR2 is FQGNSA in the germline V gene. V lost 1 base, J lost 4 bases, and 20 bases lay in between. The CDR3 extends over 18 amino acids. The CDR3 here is CASSLVGRRRAMGNTIYF. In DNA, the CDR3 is TGTGCCAGCAGCTTAGTCGGCCGAAGAAGAGCAATGGGAAACACCATATATTTT. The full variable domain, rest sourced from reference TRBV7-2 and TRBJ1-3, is GAGVSQSPSNKVTEKGKDVELRCDPISGHTALYWYRQSLGQGLEFLIYFQGNSAPDKSGLPSDRFSAERTGGSVSTLTIQRTQQEDSAVYLCASSLVGRRRAMGNTIYFGEGSWLTVV.

The CDR3 reads CASSLTGDSSGNTIYF. CDR3 coding DNA: TGTGCCAGCAGCTTGACAGGGGACAGCTCTGGAAACACCATATATTTT. This chain uses TRBV7-2 with TRBJ1-3; TRBD1 aligns across 8 bases. The CDR3 spans 16 residues. Germline loops: CDR1 SGHTA, CDR2 FQGNSA. Losses at the gene ends were 3 bases for V and 0 bases for J; bases not matched to a gene: 4.

The chain's CDR3 is CASSLEVGYTGELFF. The CDR3 bases are TGTGCCAGCAGTTTAGAGGTCGGTTACACCGGGGAGCTGTTTTTT. The chain joins TRBV12-3 or TRBV12-4 to TRBJ2-2; D is ambiguous. This CDR3 region has 15 residues. V was trimmed by 1 base and J by 3 bases, leaving 9 bases between them.

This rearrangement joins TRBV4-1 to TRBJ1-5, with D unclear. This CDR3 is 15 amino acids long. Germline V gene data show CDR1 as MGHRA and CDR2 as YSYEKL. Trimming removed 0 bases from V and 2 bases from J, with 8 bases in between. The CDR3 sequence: CASSQDPQGNQPQHF. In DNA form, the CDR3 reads TGCGCCAGCAGCCAAGATCCCCAGGGCAATCAGCCCCAGCATTTT.